The source of this T cell receptor (beta chain) is a study of TET2 disruption in CD19-targeted CAR T cells listed by TCRdb under 2018. Notes on the research overall: No additional inclusion criteria were applied, and the number of samples was determined by the original clinical trial design and by sample availability. Results and caveats for the whole study, not just this receptor: Conclusions about the CAR T cells of the patient were based on extensive analysis of a single subject.

From the cysteine through the phenylalanine, the CDR3 covers 15 amino acids. The CDR3 was read in part: 36 bases, with the frame set at base 1. In the germline V gene, CDR1 corresponds to SNHLY and CDR2 to FYNNEI. The sample's treatment or condition label, decoded: autologous CTL019 cells: CD19 CAR with 4-1BB and CD3 zeta domains. The CD19 CAR incorporated TCR zeta and 4-1BB costimulatory signaling domains. T cells for CTL019 manufacturing were collected from peripheral blood by means of leukapheresis. The DNeasy Blood and Tissue Kit was used to extract genomic DNA from pre-infusion T cells, peripheral blood, or sorted post-infusion T cells. TCR beta chain deep sequencing was performed with the immunoSEQ assay. In the original analysis: Only productive TCR beta rearrangements were used to compute clonotype frequencies. In its TCRdb copy, this immuneACCESS table keeps in-frame sequences only and misses some clones. Where compared with another copy, unresolved V genes explain less than half of these, and the others have no known cause. V, J and clone size are those of that table, while D and trimming were read from the DNA. This sample's clone table shows roughly 26,000 clones. Approximately 2% of the sample lies in the top ten.

A note on this clone: Its antigen is still unknown. The observed sequence ends 3 residues before the CDR3 terminus, with the missing tail filled in from the germline J gene.

The sequence joins TRBV2 to TRBJ1-2; TRBD1 could be the D gene, as 5 bases match. The sequence was collected from a man aged 65 to 85 with chronic lymphocytic leukemia. The sample in question was CD8- CAR+ T cells sorted from cultured blood T cells, obtained for CD19 CAR T cell therapy. The cell subset or site label for this specimen denotes: CD8-negative CAR-positive T cells from the infusion product. The sequenced CDR3 bases are TGTGCCAGCAGTGGGACTAGCGGGGGGGGAAAGGCC. Its protein is CASSGTSGGGKA. The CDR3 reads in full as CASSGTSGGGKAYTF.